These 12 T cell receptor beta chains were sequenced from one sample in a study of T cell repertoires in cytomegalovirus infection. MiXCR, run by TCRdb on the reads, gives a single entry per CDR3 protein. The sample lists 400,000 to 550,000 distinct CDR3 sequences, roughly 12% occurring once. The material sequenced was PBMCs. The receptors shown here come from a human donor in good health (CMV status not recorded). Some clones in this sample may be carry-over from other donors' samples.

J is TRBJ2-7 and V is TRBV12-3 or TRBV12-4, with 15 bases that match TRBD2. The CDR3 consists of 16 residues. V gave up 4 bases and J gave up 3 bases; unmatched junction bases: 4. CDR3 sequence (DNA): TGTGCCAGCAGTTCGGGACTAGCGGGAGGACTCTACGAGCAGTACTTC. It codes for CASSSGLAGGLYEQYF.

This clonotype was found a few times. The chain carries TRBV7-3 and TRBJ2-3; D unclear. Germline V lookup: CDR1 SGHTA, CDR2 FQGTGA. The V gene lost 3 bases and the J gene lost 6 bases, with 13 bases spanning the gap. The CDR3 extends over 14 amino acids. CDR3 loop: CASSFSGVQDTQYF. CDR3 sequence (DNA): TGTGCCAGCAGCTTCAGTGGGGTCCAGGATACGCAGTATTTT.

The sample holds a few counts of this clonotype. The chain carries TRBV7-3 and TRBJ1-2; no clear D gene. This CDR3 has 15 residues. V lost 5 bases and J 4 bases, leaving 17 bases between the germline ends. Germline CDR1 is SGHTA and CDR2 is FQGTGA. The CDR3 is CASSPSTGLSYGYTF. The CDR3 DNA reads TGTGCCAGCAGCCCTAGCACGGGTCTAAGCTATGGCTACACCTTC.

This rearrangement joins TRBV14 to TRBJ1-1; D not resolved. The germline CDR1 and CDR2 sequences are SGHDN and FVKESK. The CDR3 spans 14 residues. The germline V and J ends were trimmed by 0 bases and 7 bases, with 12 bases remaining between them. The CDR3 region has the DNA TGTGCCAGCAGCCAAGATCTTGGTGGCTATGAAGCTTTCTTT. This gives the protein CASSQDLGGYEAFF.

V gene TRBV20-1 combines with J gene TRBJ2-7, with a possible D match to TRBD2 (5 bases). Germline V gene sequence: CDR1 DFQATT, CDR2 SNEGSKA (reference sequence). The CDR3 covers 12 residues. Trimming pared 7 bases from V and 7 bases from J, leaving 17 bases between. This chain's CDR3 is CSGLAPTGEQYF. The CDR3 DNA follows: TGCAGTGGATTAGCGCCTACTGGGGAGCAGTACTTC.

This clonotype has ten or more counts. The genes are TRBV20-1 and TRBJ2-7; tentative D call: TRBD1 (6 bases). Trimming pared 5 bases from V and 3 bases from J, leaving 20 bases between. Germline CDR1 DFQATT, CDR2 SNEGSKA (reference sequence). The CDR3 is 15 residues long. The CDR3 loop is CSAPETLGAGYEQYF. The DNA for the CDR3 is TGCAGTGCTCCTGAAACGCTGGGGGCCGGCTACGAGCAGTACTTC.

This clonotype appeared a few times. V is TRBV5-6 and J is TRBJ1-2, with 8 bases that match TRBD1. The CDR3 runs 15 residues. With V trimmed by 0 bases and J by 7 bases, 8 bases remained unmatched. The germline gives CDR1 SGHDT, CDR2 YYEEEE. CDR3 bases: TGTGCCAGCAGCTTGGTAGGACAGGGCTTTCGTGGCTACACCTTC. This codes for CASSLVGQGFRGYTF.

This clonotype occurred a few times. The J gene is TRBJ1-1, the V gene TRBV5-1; tentative D call: TRBD1 (5 bases). The CDR3 totals 13 residues. Germline values: CDR1 SGHRS, CDR2 YFSETQ. The V gene lost 3 bases and the J gene lost 3 bases, with 9 bases spanning the gap. The CDR3 sequence is CASSSLGDTEAFF. In DNA, the CDR3 is TGCGCCAGCAGCTCTCTGGGGGACACTGAAGCTTTCTTT. Looking up the rest from reference TRBV5-1 and TRBJ1-1 gives the full variable domain: KAGVTQTPRYLIKTRGQQVTLSCSPISGHRSVSWYQQTPGQGLQFLFEYFSETQRNKGNFPGRFSGRQFSNSRSEMNVSTLELGDSALYLCASSSLGDTEAFFGQGTRLTVV.

A note on this clonotype: A much larger clone differs from this one at a single base, so this may be a read error. The gene calls are TRBV10-3 and TRBJ1-3, with D maybe TRBD1 (6 bases). There are 14 residues in the CDR3. The germline CDR1 and CDR2 sequences are ENHRY and SYGVKD. CDR3 nucleotides: TGTGCCATCAGTGACAGGGGCTCTGGAAACACCGTATATTTT. Translated, it gives CAISDRGSGNTVYF.

The chain couples TRBV25-1 to TRBJ1-1; TRBD1 matches at 7 bases. J was trimmed by 3 bases and V by 6 bases; bases with no gene match: 4. The length of the CDR3 is 13 residues. Germline CDR1 is MGHDK and CDR2 is SYGVNS. The CDR3 DNA follows: TGTGCCAGCAGACTCAGGGGGGACACTGAAGCTTTCTTT. This translates into CASRLRGDTEAFF.

The table lists this clonotype with many counts. The chain recombines TRBV7-9 with TRBJ1-4; D unclear. Germline CDR1 reads SEHNR; CDR2 reads FQNEAQ (reference sequence). This CDR3 spans 15 amino acids. Trimming cost V 1 base and J 0 bases, with 6 bases left between them. CDR3 amino acids: CASSLVESTNEKLFF. As DNA, the CDR3 is TGTGCCAGCAGCTTAGTGGAGTCAACTAATGAAAAACTGTTTTTT.

The chain has TRBV5-5 and TRBJ2-5; D gene uncertain. This CDR3 has 13 residues. The V and J ends lost 0 bases and 7 bases respectively, with 10 bases between them. Per germline, CDR1 SGHKS and CDR2 YYEKEE (reference sequence). The DNA for the CDR3 is TGTGCCAGCAGCTTGGAAACAGAAGGGACCCAGTACTTC. Protein: CASSLETEGTQYF.